This TCR beta chain is drawn from a study of T cells in Graves' hyperthyroidism and ophthalmopathy. Amplification of TCR beta CDR3 regions was performed using RNA transcripts as template. An initial round of RT-PCR targeting the TCR CDR3 relied on the HTBI primer set. MiXCR, applied by TCRdb to the multiplex PCR reads, yields one record per CDR3 protein. This repertoire shows some 620,000 distinct CDR3 sequences, 15% to 20% found once; its top ten account for 3% to 4.5%. This clonotype has ten or more counts. Its antigen remains unknown. Study-level points and caveats: The model identified upcoming ophthalmopathy a median about six months ahead of onset.

This sequence originates from a woman in her twenties or thirties with Graves' hyperthyroidism. Sequencing was performed on blood.

The CDR3 DNA is TGTGCCATAGGGACAGGGGGTCTGGATACGCAGTATTTT. This sequence encodes CAIGTGGLDTQYF. This rearrangement joins TRBV10-3 to TRBJ2-3; 11 bases are a match to TRBD1. CDR3 length: 13 amino acids. Per the germline V gene, CDR1 is ENHRY and CDR2 is SYGVKD. Unmatched junction bases numbered 5, after V lost 9 bases and J lost 6 bases.